The rows below give T cell receptor beta chains drawn from one sample of a study of cytomegalovirus exposure and HLA in healthy donors. The assay was immunoSEQ multiplex PCR, and TCRdb's table has in-frame clones only and misses some. The repertoire holds 150,000 or so clones, with approximately 90% as singletons. The specimen was PBMCs. The source of these receptors is a woman in her 30s in good health and CMV-seropositive. CDR3s include the opening cysteine and the closing phenylalanine or tryptophan. A D gene is named only where the DNA matches it firmly. Size tells how often a clone was seen (once, few, many) or the class of an expanded clone, and some rows leave it out.

J gene | D gene | V gene | clone size | CDR3 protein | CDR3 DNA
TRBJ2-2 | TRBD2 | TRBV5-1 | - | CASSLGTSGRSGELFF | TGCGCCAGCAGCTTAGGAACTAGCGGGAGGTCCGGGGAGCTGTTTTTT
TRBJ2-7 | - | TRBV5-1 | - | CASSLDGRTGFGEQYF | TGCGCCAGCAGCTTGGATGGAAGAACAGGGTTCGGCGAGCAGTACTTC
TRBJ1-4 | TRBD1 | TRBV15 | - | CATSARTGVTNEKLFF | TGTGCCACCAGCGCCCGGACAGGGGTAACTAATGAAAAACTGTTTTTT
TRBJ1-5 | - | TRBV9 | - | CASSADSNQPQHF | TGTGCCAGCAGCGCGGACAGTAATCAGCCCCAGCATTTT
TRBJ1-3 | TRBD1 | TRBV6-5 | once | CASSYLRQGRNTIYF | TGTGCCAGCAGTTACTTGAGACAGGGACGGAACACCATATATTTT
TRBJ2-7 | - | TRBV4-1 | - | CASSQASGYEQYF | TGCGCCAGCAGCCAAGCATCCGGCTACGAGCAGTACTTC
TRBJ2-1 | TRBD2 | TRBV18 | - | CASSPTRITSGDPNNEQFF | TGTGCCAGCTCACCAACCCGAATTACTAGCGGGGACCCTAACAATGAGCAGTTCTTC
TRBJ1-4 | - | TRBV7-2 | - | CASSLGPVPNEKLFF | TGTGCCAGCAGCTTAGGCCCAGTACCTAATGAAAAACTGTTTTTT
TRBJ2-7 | TRBD2 | TRBV28 | - | CASRSPSSGSYEQYF | TGTGCCAGCAGATCCCCGTCTAGCGGGAGCTACGAGCAGTACTTC
TRBJ2-2 | TRBD2 | TRBV27 | few | CASSLGLMSGRFTGELFF | TGTGCCAGCAGTTTGGGGTTGATGAGCGGGAGATTTACCGGGGAGCTGTTTTTT
TRBJ2-3 | TRBD2 | TRBV5-4 | - | CASREGPTSVGARTDTQYF | TGTGCCAGCAGGGAGGGGCCCACTAGCGTCGGCGCCCGCACAGATACGCAGTATTTT
TRBJ1-1 | TRBD1 | TRBV6-5 | - | CASSSPGQGDTEAFF | TGTGCCAGCAGTTCCCCGGGACAGGGGGACACTGAAGCTTTCTTT
TRBJ2-7 | - | TRBV6-6 | - | CASSHGRQAQYF | TGTGCCAGCAGCCATGGCCGACAGGCCCAGTACTTC
TRBJ2-2 | - | TRBV19 | once | CASTTRSGELFF | TGTGCCAGTACCACTAGGTCCGGGGAGCTGTTTTTT
TRBJ2-5 | - | TRBV5-1 | once | CASSWGLGAEETQYF | TGCGCCAGCAGCTGGGGTCTTGGGGCGGAAGAGACCCAGTACTTC
TRBJ2-2 | - | TRBV9 | - | CASSVFTSLAGELFF | TGTGCCAGCAGCGTATTTACTAGTCTGGCCGGGGAGCTGTTTTTT
TRBJ1-1 | - | TRBV18 | few | CASSPPLGVRTEAFF | TGTGCCAGCTCACCACCTTTAGGGGTAAGGACTGAAGCTTTCTTT
TRBJ1-5 | - | TRBV15 | many | CATSSLQEGWRPQHF | TGTGCCACCAGCAGTCTCCAGGAGGGCTGGAGGCCCCAGCATTTT
TRBJ2-5 | TRBD2 | TRBV13 | - | CASSLGRGLAVQETQYF | TGTGCCAGCAGCTTAGGGCGGGGACTAGCGGTCCAAGAGACCCAGTACTTC
TRBJ2-5 | - | TRBV6-1 | - | CASSDSSQETQYF | TGTGCCAGCAGTGATTCCAGTCAAGAGACCCAGTACTTC
TRBJ1-4 | TRBD1 | TRBV10-3 | - | CAISPGQGNEKLFF | TGTGCCATCAGTCCGGGACAGGGTAATGAAAAACTGTTTTTT
TRBJ2-2 | - | TRBV18 | - | CASSPRTGELFF | TGTGCCAGCTCACCCAGGACCGGGGAGCTGTTTTTT
TRBJ1-1 | - | TRBV13 | - | CASSKKRGTEAFF | TGTGCCAGCAGCAAGAAAAGGGGGACTGAAGCTTTCTTT
TRBJ2-7 | - | TRBV4-1 | once | CASSPAVGGTYEQYF | TGCGCCAGCAGCCCGGCCGTCGGGGGAACCTACGAGCAGTACTTC
TRBJ1-1 | TRBD1 | TRBV6-1 | - | CASQLTGFTEAFF | TGTGCCAGCCAATTGACAGGGTTTACTGAAGCTTTCTTT